Shown below are 23 T cell receptor beta chains from a single sample sequenced in a study of blood T cell repertoires in COVID-19 (dated by TCRdb to the early 2020s). Library preparation used the immunoSEQ multiplex PCR assay. TCRdb mirrors the immuneACCESS table, restricted to in-frame sequences. Some clones are absent from its copies; in checked studies, under half trace to an unresolved V gene, and the reason for the others is unknown. This sample comprises roughly 250,000 clones, around 90% of them detected only once. The biggest ten clones account for approximately 4% of the sample. Input material: peripheral blood. The receptors here all came from a middle-aged woman with acute or convalescent COVID-19.

V is TRBV11-2 and J is TRBJ2-2; D not resolved. V was trimmed by 3 bases and J by 1 base, leaving 12 bases between them. There are 16 residues in the CDR3. Looked up from germline, CDR1 is SGHAT and CDR2 is FQNNGV. The CDR3 loop reads CASSLFHQRNTGELFF. CDR3 bases: TGTGCCAGCAGCTTGTTTCATCAGCGGAACACCGGGGAGCTGTTTTTT.

This clone was observed a few times. The chain is built from TRBV21-1 and TRBJ2-5; the table's D call of TRBD2 was not tested on the DNA. TRBV21-1 is described as a pseudogene. The CDR3 is 20 residues long. Written as DNA, the CDR3 is TGTGCCAGCAGCAAAGCCTCGGGACTAGCCTGTTTCCATGGGCAAGAGACCCAGTACTTC. It yields the protein CASSKASGLACFHGQETQYF.

The chain combines TRBV2 with TRBJ1-2; 8 nucleotides align to TRBD1. There are 14 residues in the CDR3. Trimming cost V 6 bases and J 10 bases; bases outside gene matches: 13. From germline, CDR1 is SNHLY and CDR2 FYNNEI. The CDR3 reads CASSSEQGARHYTF. CDR3 nucleotide sequence: TGTGCCAGCAGCTCGGAGCAGGGGGCAAGGCACTACACCTTC.

The chain is built from TRBV29-1 and TRBJ2-1, with 9 bases identical to TRBD1. Germline CDR1 SQVTM, CDR2 ANQGSEA. Unmatched junction bases numbered 7, after V lost 6 bases and J lost 4 bases. CDR3 length: 14 residues. The CDR3 is CSVPGTGKYNEQFF. CDR3 nucleotide sequence: TGCAGCGTCCCCGGGACAGGGAAATACAATGAGCAGTTCTTC.

As concerns this clone: A read error may account for a junction end that differs from germline. This chain links TRBV6-5 with TRBJ1-4, with D possibly matching TRBD1 (5 bases). The CDR3 sequence is 11 residues long. Germline assignment: CDR1 MNHEY and CDR2 SVGAGI. In DNA, the CDR3 is TGTGCCAGCAGCGACCAGGGAGGATTGGCTTTT. This sequence encodes CASSDQGGLAF.

The sample holds one count of this clone. The J gene is TRBJ1-1, the V gene TRBV7-3; 9 nucleotides agree with TRBD1. The J segment lost 8 bases and the V segment lost 5 bases, leaving 6 bases of the junction unmatched. CDR1 is SGHTA and CDR2 is FQGTGA in the germline V gene. CDR3 size: 13 residues. CDR3 DNA: TGTGCCAGCAGCCCGAACAGGGGGCGGGAAGCTTTCTTT. Protein sequence: CASSPNRGREAFF. The variable domain in full, with the rest retrieved from reference TRBV7-3 and TRBJ1-1, is GAGVSQTPSNKVTEKGKYVELRCDPISGHTALYWYRQSLGQGPEFLIYFQGTGAADDSGLPNDRFFAVRPEGSVSTLKIQRTERGDSAVYLCASSPNRGREAFFGQGTRLTVV.

In its sample, this clone was seen once. This chain uses TRBV6-5 with TRBJ2-3; D gene uncertain. Trimming removed 6 bases from V and 2 bases from J, with 15 bases in between. From germline, CDR1 is MNHEY and CDR2 SVGAGI. This CDR3 region has 15 residues. Here the CDR3 reads CASRKTHQNTDTQYF. The CDR3 coding sequence is TGTGCCAGCAGGAAAACCCATCAGAACACAGATACGCAGTATTTT.

This clone has only one observation. The chain has TRBV30 and TRBJ1-1, with 10 nucleotides matching TRBD1. The V segment lost 4 bases and the J segment 0 bases; nucleotides outside the gene matches: 14. The CDR3 has 18 residues. Germline V lookup: CDR1 GTSNPN, CDR2 SVGIG (reference sequence). The CDR3 nucleotides read TGTGCCTGGACCCGAAACTGGAGGACAGGGGGTTTGAACACTGAAGCTTTCTTT. Protein: CAWTRNWRTGGLNTEAFF. The full variable domain, its missing parts supplied by reference TRBV30 and TRBJ1-1, is SQTIHQWPATLVQPVGSPLSLECTVEGTSNPNLYWYRQAAGRGLQLLFYSVGIGQISSEVPQNLSASRPQDRQFILSSKKLLLSDSGFYLCAWTRNWRTGGLNTEAFFGQGTRLTVV.

The chain couples TRBV27 to TRBJ2-1, with D perhaps TRBD2 (6 bases). V lost 4 bases and J 6 bases, leaving 16 bases between the germline ends. Germline CDR1 reads MNHEY; CDR2 reads SMNVEV (reference sequence). This CDR3 spans 15 amino acids. The CDR3 is CASSWIGGDVNEQFF. CDR3 nucleotide sequence: TGTGCCAGCAGTTGGATCGGAGGGGACGTCAATGAGCAGTTCTTC.

V is TRBV5-8 and J is TRBJ2-5; 7 bases agree with TRBD1. J lost 0 bases, V lost 0 bases, and 11 bases had no gene match. Germline CDR1 SGHTS, CDR2 YDEGEE. The CDR3 covers 18 residues. The CDR3 here is CASSLGQGTRRNQETQYF. CDR3 coding DNA: TGTGCCAGCAGCTTGGGACAGGGAACAAGGAGGAACCAAGAGACCCAGTACTTC.

The V and J genes are TRBV2 and TRBJ1-3; 9 bases fit TRBD1. The CDR3 totals 15 residues. Germline lookup yields CDR1 SNHLY and CDR2 FYNNEI. Trimming cost V 6 bases and J 4 bases; bases outside gene matches: 7. The CDR3 spells CASRGTGWYGNTIYF. The CDR3 DNA sequence: TGTGCCAGCAGGGGGACAGGGTGGTACGGAAACACCATATATTTT.

The chain couples TRBV6-2 or TRBV6-3 to TRBJ1-2; 12 nucleotides match TRBD1. The CDR3 spans 16 residues. Germline V gene lookup returns CDR1 MNHEY and CDR2 SVGEGT. The junction had 5 bases not matched to a gene; V was cut back by 2 bases and J by 4 bases. CDR3 protein: CASSYGTGGAGYGYTF. The CDR3 DNA reads as TGTGCCAGCAGTTACGGGACAGGGGGCGCCGGCTATGGCTACACCTTC.

The table lists this clone with a count of one. The J gene is TRBJ1-1, the V gene TRBV11-2; 7 bases are shared with TRBD1. The CDR3 totals 13 residues. V lost 1 base and J lost 13; bases outside the gene matches: 9. Germline V gene sequence: CDR1 SGHAT, CDR2 FQNNGV. The CDR3 DNA sequence: TGTGCCAGCAGCTTAGGAGGGGGCCAAAGGCGTTTCTTT. Amino acids: CASSLGGGQRRFF.

This clone was recorded only once. V is TRBV7-9 and J is TRBJ1-1; 7 nucleotides agree with TRBD1. After removal of 3 bases from V and 8 bases from J, the junction contained 6 bases not matched to a gene. The CDR3 contains 13 residues. CDR1 and CDR2 (germline): SEHNR, FQNEAQ (reference sequence). CDR3 amino acids: CASSFREQGEAFF. CDR3 in DNA: TGTGCCAGCAGCTTCCGAGAACAGGGGGAAGCTTTCTTT.

The CDR3 nucleotides are TGCGCCAGCAGAGCAACTAGCGCGGTACTAGATACGCAGTATTTT. Amino acid sequence: CASRATSAVLDTQYF. V and J are TRBV10-2 and TRBJ2-3; 7 bases match TRBD2. V lost 6 bases, J lost 5 bases, and 11 bases stayed unmatched. Per germline, CDR1 WSHSY and CDR2 SAAADI. The CDR3 has 15 amino acids.

This chain connects TRBV28 to TRBJ1-1; 7 bases are shared with TRBD1. The CDR3 has 17 amino acids. With 6 bases clipped from V and 5 bases from J, the junction kept 18 bases outside the gene matches. In germline, CDR1 is MDHEN, CDR2 SYDVKM. The chain's CDR3 is CASSLTWDSSGGTEAFF. The CDR3 region has the DNA TGTGCCAGCAGCCTCACTTGGGACAGCTCCGGGGGAACTGAAGCTTTCTTT.

The chain employs TRBV3-1 (or the pseudogene TRBV3-2) and TRBJ1-3; maybe TRBD1 (6 bases). V lost 3 bases and J lost 2, with 11 bases in between. The germline V gene has CDR1 LGHDT and CDR2 YNNKEL (reference sequence). This CDR3 is 15 amino acids long. CDR3 bases: TGTGCCAGCAGCCACTTAAACAGGGCTGGAAACACCATATATTTT. Its translation is CASSHLNRAGNTIYF.

The chain links TRBV19 to TRBJ2-2, with 7 nucleotides matching TRBD1. The CDR3 length is 13 residues. The junction had 4 bases not matched to a gene; V was cut back by 5 bases and J by 7 bases. The germline gives CDR1 LNHDA, CDR2 SQIVND (reference sequence). The CDR3: CASSQGVGGELFF. In DNA form, the CDR3 reads TGTGCCAGTAGTCAGGGGGTAGGCGGGGAGCTGTTTTTT.

This clone has just a few counts. This chain uses TRBV30 with TRBJ2-1; 8 bases line up with TRBD1. The CDR3 sequence is 12 residues long. Unmatched junction bases numbered 0, after V lost 0 bases and J lost 8 bases. Germline lookup yields CDR1 GTSNPN and CDR2 SVGIG (reference sequence). CDR3 coding DNA: TGTGCCTGGAGTGTACAGGGGGATGAGCAGTTCTTC. Translated, it gives CAWSVQGDEQFF.

The V and J genes are TRBV29-1 and TRBJ1-2; 7 nucleotides align to TRBD1. There are 13 residues in the CDR3. V gave up 3 bases and J gave up 10 bases; unmatched junction bases: 11. Germline values: CDR1 SQVTM, CDR2 ANQGSEA. CDR3 in DNA: TGCAGCGTTGACTATTCGAGACAGGGATTCTACACCTTC. It encodes CSVDYSRQGFYTF.

The J gene is TRBJ2-2, the V gene TRBV18; 8 bases map to TRBD1. CDR1 and CDR2 (germline): KGHSH, LQKENI. The V gene end was trimmed by 7 bases and the J gene end by 2 bases; junction bases not matched to a gene: 3. CDR3 size: 14 residues. Written as DNA, the CDR3 is TGTGCCAGCTTCGGACAGGGAAACACCGGGGAGCTGTTTTTT. It specifies CASFGQGNTGELFF.

The V and J genes are TRBV21-1 and TRBJ1-2; the table's D call, TRBD1, has no DNA check behind it. TRBV21-1 is termed a pseudogene. The CDR3 is 15 amino acids. This chain's CDR3 is CASSKCRGRVYGYTF. As DNA, the CDR3 is TGTGCCAGCAGCAAATGCAGGGGGCGGGTATATGGCTACACCTTC.

The chain recombines TRBV7-2 with TRBJ1-1; D is uncertain. The V and J ends lost 0 bases and 1 base respectively, with 9 bases between them. The CDR3 spans 15 residues. Germline V gives CDR1 SGHTA, CDR2 FQGNSA. The CDR3 sequence: CASSLAAGQNTEAFF. CDR3 in DNA: TGTGCCAGCAGCTTAGCGGCAGGCCAGAACACTGAAGCTTTCTTT. Full variable domain (missing parts from reference TRBV7-2 and TRBJ1-1): GAGVSQSPSNKVTEKGKDVELRCDPISGHTALYWYRQSLGQGLEFLIYFQGNSAPDKSGLPSDRFSAERTGGSVSTLTIQRTQQEDSAVYLCASSLAAGQNTEAFFGQGTRLTVV.